The rows below give T cell receptor beta chains drawn from one sample of a study of human T cells and chemical hapten exposure. TCRdb independently ran MiXCR on the RACE reads; one entry per CDR3 protein. The sample shows 350,000 or so distinct CDR3 sequences, around 7% of them seen only once. The source was whole blood, collected in connection with sensitization to the hapten diphenylcyclopropenone (DPC). These receptors came from a woman aged 18-29 years with alopecia areata. Some clones in this sample may be carry-over from other donors' samples. Both conserved end residues are part of each CDR3. D genes are given only for firm matches. Part of the rows lack a size; the others show once, few, many or a class for expanded clones.

j_call,d_call,v_call,clone_size,cdr3_aa,cdr3_nt
TRBJ2-1,.,TRBV29-1,.,CSVFWGAGEQFF,TGCAGCGTTTTCTGGGGGGCCGGTGAGCAGTTCTTC
TRBJ1-2,TRBD1,TRBV9,.,CASSSDRGEYGYTF,TGTGCCAGCAGCTCTGACAGGGGCGAGTATGGCTACACCTTC
TRBJ2-7,TRBD2,TRBV20-1,many,CSARDSGGAYEQYF,TGCAGTGCTAGAGATAGCGGGGGGGCCTACGAGCAGTACTTC
TRBJ1-6,.,TRBV6-5,few,CASSAEEASSYNSPLHF,TGTGCCAGCAGCGCTGAAGAGGCGAGCTCCTATAATTCACCCCTCCACTTT
TRBJ1-5,.,TRBV15,few,CATSRSTGRWDQPQHF,TGTGCCACCAGCAGATCCACAGGGAGATGGGATCAGCCCCAGCATTTT
TRBJ2-1,TRBD2,TRBV29-1,many,CSVGAGDSYVWNEQFF,TGCAGCGTTGGAGCGGGGGACTCCTACGTCTGGAATGAGCAGTTCTTC
TRBJ1-2,.,TRBV3-1,few,CASSQDRGRSVGGYTF,TGTGCCAGCAGCCAAGATAGGGGACGGAGTGTTGGGGGCTACACCTTC
TRBJ2-7,TRBD1,TRBV20-1,few,CSARDPGQGRYEQYF,TGCAGTGCTAGAGATCCGGGACAGGGACGGTACGAGCAGTACTTC
TRBJ2-7,TRBD1,TRBV4-3,.,CASSQGTGSASSYEQYF,TGCGCCAGCAGCCAGGGGACAGGGAGCGCGAGCTCCTACGAGCAGTACTTC
TRBJ2-7,TRBD1,TRBV4-1,few,CASSQGGGAAYEQYF,TGCGCCAGCAGCCAAGGAGGGGGCGCCGCCTACGAGCAGTACTTC
TRBJ1-4,.,TRBV28,few,CASSLVQTNEKLFF,TGTGCCAGCAGTTTAGTACAGACTAATGAAAAACTGTTTTTT
TRBJ2-1,TRBD2,TRBV14,.,CASSQLGRGYHNEQFF,TGTGCCAGCAGCCAATTGGGGCGGGGGTATCACAATGAGCAGTTCTTC
TRBJ2-5,.,TRBV4-1,.,CASSQDVIRKETQYF,TGCGCCAGCAGCCAAGACGTAATAAGGAAAGAGACCCAGTACTTC
TRBJ1-1,.,TRBV4-3,.,CASSQDWTKIANTEAFF,TGCGCCAGCAGCCAAGATTGGACAAAGATAGCCAACACTGAAGCTTTCTTT
TRBJ2-3,.,TRBV7-8,many,CASSLHRDPLTDTQYF,TGTGCCAGCAGCTTACACCGGGACCCCCTCACAGATACGCAGTATTTT
TRBJ2-1,TRBD1,TRBV2,few,CASTGDRAYNEQFF,TGTGCCAGCACCGGGGACAGAGCCTACAATGAGCAGTTCTTC
TRBJ1-5,TRBD1,TRBV12-3/TRBV12-4,.,CAGSYTGGQPQHF,TGTGCCGGCAGCTATACAGGGGGACAGCCCCAGCATTTT
TRBJ1-5,.,TRBV5-1,few,CASSFEGTGQPQHF,TGCGCCAGCAGCTTTGAAGGGACGGGGCAGCCCCAGCATTTT
TRBJ1-1,.,TRBV20-1,few,CSAISTEAFF,TGCAGTGCGATTTCCACTGAAGCTTTCTTT
TRBJ2-7,.,TRBV5-1,many,CASSPDSDSYEQYF,TGCGCCAGCAGCCCGGACAGCGATTCCTACGAGCAGTACTTC
TRBJ2-7,TRBD2,TRBV3-1,few,CASSQGASGGVYEQYF,TGTGCCAGCAGCCAAGGGGCTAGCGGGGGGGTGTACGAGCAGTACTTC
TRBJ2-5,.,TRBV3-1,few,CASSQEKETQYF,TGTGCCAGCAGCCAGGAGAAGGAGACCCAGTACTTC
TRBJ2-7,.,TRBV20-1,many,CSARASYEEQYF,TGCAGTGCTAGAGCCTCCTACGAGGAGCAGTACTTC
TRBJ1-4,.,TRBV27,.,CASSRVRLTNEKLFF,TGTGCCAGCAGTCGTGTCAGGTTAACTAATGAAAAACTGTTTTTT
TRBJ2-3,.,TRBV20-1,.,CSASRQGGTDTQYF,TGCAGTGCTAGCCGACAGGGAGGAACAGATACGCAGTATTTT
TRBJ1-1,.,TRBV6-5,.,CASSWQGRGTEAFF,TGTGCCAGCAGTTGGCAGGGGAGGGGCACTGAAGCTTTCTTT
TRBJ1-3,.,TRBV2,.,CASRFSENTIYF,TGTGCCAGCAGGTTTAGTGAAAACACCATATATTTT
TRBJ1-6,TRBD1,TRBV12-3/TRBV12-4,few,CASSLAGTADSPLHF,TGTGCCAGCAGTTTAGCCGGGACAGCGGATTCGCCCCTCCACTTT
TRBJ1-2,.,TRBV6-6,many,CASSNNYPDSSYGYTF,TGTGCCAGCAGTAATAATTACCCCGACAGCTCCTATGGCTACACCTTC
TRBJ2-7,.,TRBV28,few,CASSYRTDEQYF,TGTGCCAGCAGTTATCGGACAGACGAGCAGTACTTC
TRBJ2-5,.,TRBV7-9,few,CASSRKIQETQYF,TGTGCCAGCAGCCGGAAGATCCAAGAGACCCAGTACTTC
TRBJ2-3,TRBD2,TRBV6-2/TRBV6-3,many,CASSYWTSGGFTDTQYF,TGTGCCAGCAGTTACTGGACTAGCGGGGGTTTCACAGATACGCAGTATTTT
TRBJ1-1,.,TRBV12-3/TRBV12-4,many,CASSRRMNTEAFF,TGTGCCAGCAGCCGGAGAATGAACACTGAAGCTTTCTTT
TRBJ2-2,.,TRBV12-3/TRBV12-4,many,CASSPGGGDRPGELFF,TGTGCCAGCAGTCCTGGAGGCGGGGATCGGCCCGGGGAGCTGTTTTTT
TRBJ2-7,.,TRBV12-3/TRBV12-4,many,CASSYSGTSSYEQYF,TGTGCCAGCAGTTACTCCGGGACATCCTCCTACGAGCAGTACTTC
TRBJ1-1,.,TRBV6-2/TRBV6-3,many,CATSNTEAFF,TGTGCCACCAGTAACACTGAAGCTTTCTTT
TRBJ1-4,.,TRBV12-3/TRBV12-4,.,CASSLQGYEKLFF,TGTGCCAGCAGTTTACAGGGTTACGAAAAACTGTTTTTT
TRBJ2-3,TRBD2,TRBV3-1,many,CASQEVAGGPSTDTQYF,TGTGCCAGCCAGGAAGTAGCGGGGGGCCCTAGCACAGATACGCAGTATTTT
TRBJ2-2,.,TRBV3-1,.,CASSPVGRNTGELFF,TGTGCCAGCAGCCCGGTGGGCAGGAACACCGGGGAGCTGTTTTTT